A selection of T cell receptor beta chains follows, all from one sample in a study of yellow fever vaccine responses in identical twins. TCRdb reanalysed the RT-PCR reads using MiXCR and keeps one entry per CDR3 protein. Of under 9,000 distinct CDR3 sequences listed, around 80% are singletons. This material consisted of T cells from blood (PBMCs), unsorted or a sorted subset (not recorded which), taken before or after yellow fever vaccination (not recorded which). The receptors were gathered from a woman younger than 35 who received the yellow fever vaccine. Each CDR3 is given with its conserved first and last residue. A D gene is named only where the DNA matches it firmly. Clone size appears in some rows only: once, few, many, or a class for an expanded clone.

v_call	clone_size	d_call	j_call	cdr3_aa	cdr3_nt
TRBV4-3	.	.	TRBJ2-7	CASSQLTNSYEQYF	TGCGCCAGCAGCCAACTGACTAACTCCTACGAGCAGTACTTC
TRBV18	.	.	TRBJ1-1	CASSPGAPSTEAFF	TGTGCCAGCTCACCAGGGGCACCTTCCACTGAAGCTTTCTTT
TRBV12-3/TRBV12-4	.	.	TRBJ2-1	CASSQEGSYNEQFF	TGTGCCAGCAGTCAAGAGGGCTCCTACAATGAGCAGTTCTTC
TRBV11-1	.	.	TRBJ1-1	CASSFLDSTTEAFF	TGTGCCAGCAGCTTTTTGGATTCAACCACTGAAGCTTTCTTT
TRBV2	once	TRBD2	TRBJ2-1	CASSEEGGLAVGNEQFF	TGTGCCAGCAGTGAAGAAGGCGGACTAGCGGTGGGCAATGAGCAGTTCTTC
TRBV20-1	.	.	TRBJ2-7	CSARDLGGGFYEQYF	TGCAGTGCTAGAGATCTGGGCGGAGGGTTCTACGAGCAGTACTTC
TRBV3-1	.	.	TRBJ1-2	CASSPLAWSGYTF	TGTGCCAGCAGCCCTTTGGCGTGGTCTGGCTACACCTTC
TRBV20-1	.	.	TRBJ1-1	CSASSGAHTEAFF	TGCAGTGCTAGCTCAGGGGCTCACACTGAAGCTTTCTTT
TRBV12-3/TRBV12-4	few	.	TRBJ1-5	CASSWDNSNQPQHF	TGTGCCAGCAGTTGGGACAATAGCAATCAGCCCCAGCATTTT
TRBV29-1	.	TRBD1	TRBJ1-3	CSVQTGRGNTIYF	TGCAGCGTCCAGACAGGGAGGGGAAACACCATATATTTT
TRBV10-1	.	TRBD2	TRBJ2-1	CASSEYGLAGVNEQFF	TGCGCCAGCAGTGAGTATGGGCTAGCGGGAGTCAATGAGCAGTTCTTC
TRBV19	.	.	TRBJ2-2	CASSSPSLTGVSYTGELFF	TGTGCCAGTAGTAGCCCGAGCCTGACAGGCGTGAGTTACACCGGGGAGCTGTTTTTT
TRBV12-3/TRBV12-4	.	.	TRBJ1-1	CASSKAQREAFF	TGTGCCAGCAGTAAGGCCCAACGTGAAGCTTTCTTT
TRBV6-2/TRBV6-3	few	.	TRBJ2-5	CASSYTGNQETQYF	TGTGCCAGCAGTTACACAGGAAATCAAGAGACCCAGTACTTC
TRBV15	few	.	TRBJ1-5	CATSRSQGGNQPQHF	TGTGCCACCAGCAGATCACAGGGTGGCAATCAGCCCCAGCATTTT
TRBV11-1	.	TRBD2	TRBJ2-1	CASYSGSSYNEQFF	TGTGCCAGCTATAGCGGGAGCTCATACAATGAGCAGTTCTTC
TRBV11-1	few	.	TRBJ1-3	CASSLGASLDSGNTIYF	TGTGCCAGCAGCTTAGGGGCTAGTTTAGACTCTGGAAACACCATATATTTT
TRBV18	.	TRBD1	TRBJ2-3	CASSPGTEGSTDTQYF	TGTGCCAGCTCCCCAGGGACAGAAGGAAGCACAGATACGCAGTATTTT
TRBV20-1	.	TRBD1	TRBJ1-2	CSARGRAGYTF	TGCAGTGCCAGGGGGCGGGCGGGCTACACCTTC
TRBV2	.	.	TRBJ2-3	CASSEPGGNTDTQYF	TGTGCCAGCAGTGAACCTGGCGGAAACACAGATACGCAGTATTTT
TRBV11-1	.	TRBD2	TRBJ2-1	CASSLSSGRDEQFF	TGTGCCAGCAGCTTATCCAGCGGGAGGGATGAGCAGTTCTTC
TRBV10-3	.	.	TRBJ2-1	CAISVITGFSAEQFF	TGTGCCATCAGTGTTATTACAGGGTTTTCCGCTGAGCAGTTCTTC